The T cell receptor (beta chain) described here comes from a study of blood T cell repertoires in COVID-19. Study-wide background: The United States, Italy and Spain provided the acute and convalescent COVID-19 samples. The cDNA or gDNA used as material had been derived from T cells, B-cell-depleted T cells, or PBMCs.

The CDR3 is 12 residues long. Germline V gives CDR1 SGHVS, CDR2 FQNEAQ. Trimming took 6 bases from V and 0 from J, leaving 5 bases between them. Authors' data handling: From reference gene primer amplification, estimates of nucleated cell counts were derived. Only in-frame clones appear in the TCRdb table, and some are missing; sequencing was by immunoSEQ multiplex PCR. D and trimming were read from the DNA, whereas the V and J calls and clone size are those reported in that table. This sample yields around 190,000 clones, of which 75% to 85% are seen a single time; 13% belongs to the top ten. The origin of this receptor is a human donor in a cohort sampled during active COVID-19. The rearrangement joins TRBV7-8 to TRBJ1-1, with unresolved D. The sequenced sample was peripheral blood. CDR3 nucleotides: TGTGCCAGCAGGGGCGTGAACACTGAAGCTTTCTTT. Its protein is CASRGVNTEAFF.